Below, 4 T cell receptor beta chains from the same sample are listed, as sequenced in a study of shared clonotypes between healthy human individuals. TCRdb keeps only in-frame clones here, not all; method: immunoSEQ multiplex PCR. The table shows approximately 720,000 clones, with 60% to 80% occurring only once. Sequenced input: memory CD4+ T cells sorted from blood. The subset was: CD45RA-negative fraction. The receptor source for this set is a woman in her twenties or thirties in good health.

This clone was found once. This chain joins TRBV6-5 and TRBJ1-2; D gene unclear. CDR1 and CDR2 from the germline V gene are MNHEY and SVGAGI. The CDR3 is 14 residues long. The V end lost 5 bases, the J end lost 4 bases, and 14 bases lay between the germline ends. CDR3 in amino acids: CASSETANGYGYTF. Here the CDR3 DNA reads TGTGCCAGCAGTGAAACGGCGAACGGCTATGGCTACACCTTC.

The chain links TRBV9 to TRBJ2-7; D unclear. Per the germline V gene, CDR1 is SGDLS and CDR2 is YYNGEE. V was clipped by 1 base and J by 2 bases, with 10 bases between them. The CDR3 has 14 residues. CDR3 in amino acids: CASSVNSLPYEQYF. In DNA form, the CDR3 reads TGTGCCAGCAGCGTAAACAGTCTCCCCTACGAGCAGTACTTC.

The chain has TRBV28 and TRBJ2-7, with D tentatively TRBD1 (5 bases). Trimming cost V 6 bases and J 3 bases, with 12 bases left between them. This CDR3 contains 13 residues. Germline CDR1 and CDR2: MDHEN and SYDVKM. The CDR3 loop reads CASRPTTDYEQYF. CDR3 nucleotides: TGTGCCAGCAGACCGACGACAGACTACGAGCAGTACTTC.

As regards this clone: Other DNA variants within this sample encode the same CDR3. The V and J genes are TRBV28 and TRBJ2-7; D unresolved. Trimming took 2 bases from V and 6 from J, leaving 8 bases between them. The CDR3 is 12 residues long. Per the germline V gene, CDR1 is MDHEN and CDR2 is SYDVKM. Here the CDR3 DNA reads TGTGCCAGCAGTTTAACGGGTGGCGAGCAGTACTTC. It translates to CASSLTGGEQYF.